This T cell receptor (beta chain) was identified during a study of T cell repertoires in cytomegalovirus infection (dated by TCRdb to about 2019). About the full investigation: Recently identified HLA-C-restricted CMV epitopes, whose presentation resists viral immunomodulation, were targeted by peptide stimulations together with well-studied HLA-B-restricted epitopes. Donor HLA type was relevant to the analysis, because carriage of CMV infection together with the matching HLA type was indicated by public TCR beta signatures.

For this clonotype: Its antigen specificity is not known. No qualities accompany the bases; no much larger clone lies one base away.

Overall study results and their limits: The ex vivo response was dominated by HLA-C-restricted CMV-specific TCR beta clonotypes, which also provided the single most frequent clonotype in two of eight donors. Cumulative frequency of public TCR beta family members discriminated carriers of CMV infection plus the relevant HLA type in this cohort and an independent 352-donor cohort.

From a lookup of the germline V gene (reference sequence), CDR1 and CDR2 are LNHDA and SQIVND. The CDR3, cysteine through phenylalanine, is 14 amino acids long. The CDR3 DNA has 42 bases and is translated from base 1. V is clipped by 3 bases and J by 8 bases, and the sequence between their germline boundaries is 14 bases long. Reading the label with the study, this specimen's treatment or condition is: in vitro stimulation with specific CMV peptide epitopes to enrich CMV-specific T cells. Sequencing used an Illumina HiSeq 1500. TCRdb passed the public sequencing reads through fastp at Q25 and MiXCR, retaining productive beta sequences. CDR3 protein duplicates are merged, each entry listing the most common genes and DNA. Within this sample are 450,000 to 650,000 distinct CDR3 sequences, with just under 40% of them counted one time only. 48% of the sample rests with the top ten.

Rearrangement joined TRBV19 to TRBJ2-1; no confident D gene assignment can be made. The source of this sequence is a human donor in good health (CMV status not recorded). Some clones in this sample may be carry-over from other donors' samples. The specimen comprised cultured PBMCs, sampled from culture after CMV antigen stimulation. The CDR3 in this case is CASSIGVRFDEQFF. The sequenced DNA is TGTGCCAGTAGTATTGGGGTCCGGTTTGATGAGCAGTTCTTC.